The present T cell receptor (beta chain) was sequenced within a study of blood T cell repertoires in COVID-19. Overall study context: Samples of COVID-19 (acute and convalescent) were obtained from the United States, Italy and Spain. PBMCs, B-cell-depleted T cells, or T cells provided the cDNA or gDNA that made up the material.

Under the authors' procedure: Nucleated cell number was recorded as an estimate derived from reference gene primer amplification. Sequencing used immunoSEQ multiplex PCR; TCRdb keeps in-frame clones, though not all of them. The V and J calls and the clone size are those of that table, but D and trimming were determined from the DNA. The sample has about 240,000 clones; around 87% are singletons. CDR3 size: 14 residues. The germline gives CDR1 SGHNT, CDR2 YYREEE (reference sequence). Trimming removed 5 bases at V and 0 bases at J, with 12 bases between. This chain joins TRBV5-4 and TRBJ2-7; D may be TRBD1 (6 bases). This clonotype was obtained from a woman between 65 and 79 years old with active or convalescent COVID-19. The sample was peripheral blood. CDR3 sequence (DNA): TGTGCCAGCAGTTCCCAGGGGCTCTCCTACGAGCAGTACTTC. Amino acids: CASSSQGLSYEQYF.